This T cell receptor beta chain is from a study of blood T cells in healthy people across ages. The authors ran a second PCR of about 7 to 11 cycles using a sample-barcoded 5' primer and a J-beta primer mix. TCRdb re-called the 5' RACE reads through MiXCR, storing one row per CDR3 protein. The sample shows about 830,000 distinct CDR3 sequences, roughly 60% of them seen only once. The V and J ends lost 3 bases and 5 bases respectively, with 10 bases between them. This CDR3 spans 13 amino acids. Germline V gives CDR1 SGHTA, CDR2 FQGTGA. Study-level points and caveats: Naive CD4+ cell counts and diversity both ran higher in long-lived than in aged donors. Unsorted PBMCs blocked a conclusive comparison of naive and antigen-experienced cells. Those diversity estimates obtained from one million T cells were thought to be underestimates.

Note on this clonotype: Its antigen is undetermined.

Every sample had a minimum of 6 million PBMCs isolated. The clonotype originates from a man younger than 40 in good health. The sample was blood. The rearrangement uses TRBV7-3 and TRBJ1-1; D remains ambiguous. CDR3 protein: CASSFTKATEAFF. CDR3 coding DNA: TGTGCCAGCAGCTTTACTAAGGCGACTGAAGCTTTCTTT.